The 3 T cell receptor beta chains below come from one sample, sequenced in a study of CD8 T cells in ankylosing spondylitis. TCRdb re-called the 5' RACE reads through MiXCR, storing one row per CDR3 protein. This sample yields 250,000 to 350,000 distinct CDR3 sequences, of which over 15% are seen a single time; 7.5% to 9% belongs to the top ten. Sequenced sample: blood, either unsorted or a sorted T cell fraction (not recorded which). These receptors were obtained from a male donor with ankylosing spondylitis or in good health (not recorded which).

This clonotype has a handful of counts. This chain uses TRBV12-3 or TRBV12-4 with TRBJ1-5; TRBD1 is a possible D gene (5 bases). This CDR3 is 13 amino acids long. Between the trimmed V and J ends, which lost 7 bases and 4 bases, there was a span of 11 bases. The CDR3, as DNA: TGTGCCAGCATCCAGGGTTTTAATCAGCCCCAGCATTTT. Encoded protein: CASIQGFNQPQHF.

The gene calls are TRBV6-1 and TRBJ2-3, with TRBD2 identical over 8 bases. This CDR3 is 16 amino acids long. The V and J ends lost 2 bases and 4 bases, in that order; junction bases with no gene match: 8. Germline V lookup: CDR1 MNHNS, CDR2 SASEGT. The DNA for the CDR3 is TGTGCCAGCAGTGAATATTCGGGAGGGTATGCAGATACGCAGTATTTT. This gives the protein CASSEYSGGYADTQYF.

This clonotype was counted only a few times. For the CDR3, the DNA is TGTGCCAGCAGTGAAGCCCCTAGCGGACCCTACGAGCAGTACGTC. Translating gives CASSEAPSGPYEQYV. V gene TRBV6-1 combines with J gene TRBJ2-7; 7 bases agree with TRBD2. CDR1 and CDR2 from the germline V gene are MNHNS and SASEGT. The CDR3 spans 15 residues. Losses at the gene ends were 0 bases for V and 2 bases for J; bases not matched to a gene: 4.